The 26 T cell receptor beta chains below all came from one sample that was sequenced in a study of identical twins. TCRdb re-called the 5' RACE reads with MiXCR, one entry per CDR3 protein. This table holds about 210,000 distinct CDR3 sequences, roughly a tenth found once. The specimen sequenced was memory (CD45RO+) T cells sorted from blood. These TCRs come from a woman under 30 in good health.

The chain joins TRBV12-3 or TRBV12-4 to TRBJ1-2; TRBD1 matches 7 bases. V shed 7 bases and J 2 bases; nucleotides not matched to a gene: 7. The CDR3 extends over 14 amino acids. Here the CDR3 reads CASISGRGNYGYTF. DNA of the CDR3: TGTGCCAGCATTTCTGGCAGGGGGAACTATGGCTACACCTTC.

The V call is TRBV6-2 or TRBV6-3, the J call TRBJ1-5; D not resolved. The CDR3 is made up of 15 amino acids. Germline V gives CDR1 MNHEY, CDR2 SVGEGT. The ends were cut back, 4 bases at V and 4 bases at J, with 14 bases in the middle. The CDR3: CASSWTRGWNQPQHF. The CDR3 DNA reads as TGTGCCAGCAGTTGGACCCGAGGATGGAATCAGCCCCAGCATTTT.

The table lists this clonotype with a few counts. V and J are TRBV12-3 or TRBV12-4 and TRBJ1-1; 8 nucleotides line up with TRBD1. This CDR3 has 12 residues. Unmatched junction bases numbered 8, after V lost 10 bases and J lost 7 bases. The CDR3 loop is CATRTGNVEAFF. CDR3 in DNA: TGTGCCACAAGGACAGGGAATGTTGAAGCTTTCTTT.

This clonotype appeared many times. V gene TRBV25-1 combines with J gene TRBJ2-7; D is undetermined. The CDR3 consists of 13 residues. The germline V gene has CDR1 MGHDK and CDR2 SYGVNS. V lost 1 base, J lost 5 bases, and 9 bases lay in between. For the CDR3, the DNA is TGTGCCAGCAGTGAATGCCCCCCGCACGAGCAGTACTTC. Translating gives CASSECPPHEQYF.

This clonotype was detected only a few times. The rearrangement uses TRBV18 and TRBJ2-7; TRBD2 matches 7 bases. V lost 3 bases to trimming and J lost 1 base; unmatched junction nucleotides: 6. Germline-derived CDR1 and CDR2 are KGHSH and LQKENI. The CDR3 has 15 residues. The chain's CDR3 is CASSPRTSPSYEQYF. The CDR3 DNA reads TGTGCCAGCTCACCTAGGACTAGTCCGTCCTACGAGCAGTACTTC. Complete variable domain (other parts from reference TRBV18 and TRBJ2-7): NAGVMQNPRHLVRRRGQEARLRCSPMKGHSHVYWYRQLPEEGLKFMVYLQKENIIDESGMPKERFSAEFPKEGPSILRIQQVVRGDSAAYFCASSPRTSPSYEQYFGPGTRLTVT.

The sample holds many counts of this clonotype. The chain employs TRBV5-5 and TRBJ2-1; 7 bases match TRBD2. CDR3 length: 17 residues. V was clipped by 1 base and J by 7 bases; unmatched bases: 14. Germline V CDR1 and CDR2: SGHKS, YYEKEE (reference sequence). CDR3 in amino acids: CASSLLMAGVGWNEQFF. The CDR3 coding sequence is TGTGCCAGCAGCTTGCTTATGGCGGGAGTGGGCTGGAATGAGCAGTTCTTC.

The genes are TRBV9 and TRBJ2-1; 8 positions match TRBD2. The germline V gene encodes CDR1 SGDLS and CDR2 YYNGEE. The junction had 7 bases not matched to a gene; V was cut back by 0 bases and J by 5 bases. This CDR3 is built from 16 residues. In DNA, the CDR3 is TGTGCCAGCAGCGTAGGACAACGGGGGGGGGACAATGAGCAGTTCTTC. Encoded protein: CASSVGQRGGDNEQFF.

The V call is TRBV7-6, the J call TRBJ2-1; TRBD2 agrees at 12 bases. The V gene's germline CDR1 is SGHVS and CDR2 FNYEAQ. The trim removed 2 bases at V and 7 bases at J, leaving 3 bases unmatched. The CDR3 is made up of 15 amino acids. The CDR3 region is CASSLQTSGGNEQFF. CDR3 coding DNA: TGTGCCAGCAGCTTACAGACTAGCGGGGGAAATGAGCAGTTCTTC.

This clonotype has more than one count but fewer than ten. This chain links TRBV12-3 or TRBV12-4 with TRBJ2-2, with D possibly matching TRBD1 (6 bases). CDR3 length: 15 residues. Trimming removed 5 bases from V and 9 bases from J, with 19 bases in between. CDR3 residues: CASSTGQGSSRELFF. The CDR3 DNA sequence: TGTGCCAGCAGTACGGGGCAGGGGAGTAGCCGGGAGCTGTTTTTT.

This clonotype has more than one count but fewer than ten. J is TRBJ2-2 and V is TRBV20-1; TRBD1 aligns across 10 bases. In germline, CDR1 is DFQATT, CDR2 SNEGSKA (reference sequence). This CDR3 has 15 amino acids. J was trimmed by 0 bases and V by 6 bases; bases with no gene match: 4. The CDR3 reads CSAPGQGPNTGELFF. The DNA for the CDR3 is TGCAGTGCCCCGGGACAGGGGCCGAACACCGGGGAGCTGTTTTTT.

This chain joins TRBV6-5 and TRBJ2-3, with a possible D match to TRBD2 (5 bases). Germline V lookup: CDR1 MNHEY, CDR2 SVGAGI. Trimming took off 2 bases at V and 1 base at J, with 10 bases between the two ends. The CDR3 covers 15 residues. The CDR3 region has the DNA TGTGCCAGCAGTTACGAGCCGCGGGGCACAGATACGCAGTATTTT. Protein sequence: CASSYEPRGTDTQYF.

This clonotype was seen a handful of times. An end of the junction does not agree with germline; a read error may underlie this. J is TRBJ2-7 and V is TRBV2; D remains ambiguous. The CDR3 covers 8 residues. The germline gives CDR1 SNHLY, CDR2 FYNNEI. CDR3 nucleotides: TGTGCCGGATACGGGCAGTACTTC. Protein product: CAGYGQYF.

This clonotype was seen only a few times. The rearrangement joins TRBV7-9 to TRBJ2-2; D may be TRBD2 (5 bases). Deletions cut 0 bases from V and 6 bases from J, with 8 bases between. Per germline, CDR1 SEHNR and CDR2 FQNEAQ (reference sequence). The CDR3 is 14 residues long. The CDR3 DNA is TGTGCCAGCAGCTTAGCAGAGGGAGCCGGGGAGCTGTTTTTT. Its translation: CASSLAEGAGELFF.

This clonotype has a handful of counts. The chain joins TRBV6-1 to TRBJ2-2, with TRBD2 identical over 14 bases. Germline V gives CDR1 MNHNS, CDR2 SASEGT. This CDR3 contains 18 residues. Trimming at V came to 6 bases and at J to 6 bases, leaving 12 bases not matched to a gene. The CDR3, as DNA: TGTGCCAGCAGCTCTCTCCGACTAGCGGGGGGGCAGGCCGGGGAGCTGTTTTTT. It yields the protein CASSSLRLAGGQAGELFF.

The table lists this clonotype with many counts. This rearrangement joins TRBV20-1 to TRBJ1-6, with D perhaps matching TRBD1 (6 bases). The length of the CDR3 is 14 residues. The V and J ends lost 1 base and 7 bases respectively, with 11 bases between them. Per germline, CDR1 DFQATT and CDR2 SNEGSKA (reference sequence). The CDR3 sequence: CSARGQAANSPLHF. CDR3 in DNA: TGCAGTGCTAGAGGACAGGCCGCGAATTCACCCCTCCACTTT.

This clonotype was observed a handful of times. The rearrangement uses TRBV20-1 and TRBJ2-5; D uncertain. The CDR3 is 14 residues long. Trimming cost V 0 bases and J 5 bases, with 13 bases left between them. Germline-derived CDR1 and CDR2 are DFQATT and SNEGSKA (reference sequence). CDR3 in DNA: TGCAGTGCTAGAGAGGGCAGGCCCCGGGAGACCCAGTACTTC. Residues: CSAREGRPRETQYF.

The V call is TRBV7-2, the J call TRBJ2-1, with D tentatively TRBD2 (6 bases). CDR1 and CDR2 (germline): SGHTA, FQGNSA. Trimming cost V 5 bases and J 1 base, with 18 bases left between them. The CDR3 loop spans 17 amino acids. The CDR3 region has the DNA TGTGCCAGCAGCCCTCTAATTAGGACTAATTCCTACAATGAGCAGTTCTTC. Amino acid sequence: CASSPLIRTNSYNEQFF.

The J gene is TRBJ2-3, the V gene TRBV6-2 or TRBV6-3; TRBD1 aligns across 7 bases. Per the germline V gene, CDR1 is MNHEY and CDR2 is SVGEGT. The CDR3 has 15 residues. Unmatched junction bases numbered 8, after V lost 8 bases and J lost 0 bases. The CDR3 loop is CASGDSHTSTDTQYF. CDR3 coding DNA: TGTGCCAGCGGGGACAGCCACACTAGCACAGATACGCAGTATTTT.

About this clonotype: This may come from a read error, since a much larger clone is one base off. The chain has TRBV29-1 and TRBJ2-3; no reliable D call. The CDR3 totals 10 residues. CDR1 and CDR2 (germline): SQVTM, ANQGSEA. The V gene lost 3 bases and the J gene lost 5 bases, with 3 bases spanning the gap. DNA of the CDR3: TGCAGCGTTGAGGAAGATACGCAGTATTTT. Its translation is CSVEEDTQYF.

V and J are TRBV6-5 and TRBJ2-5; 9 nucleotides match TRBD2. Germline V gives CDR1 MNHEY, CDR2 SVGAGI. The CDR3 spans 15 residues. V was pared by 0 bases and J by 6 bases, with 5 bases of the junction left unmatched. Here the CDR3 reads CASSYSGSGGKTQYF. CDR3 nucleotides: TGTGCCAGCAGTTACTCGGGTAGCGGGGGCAAGACCCAGTACTTC.

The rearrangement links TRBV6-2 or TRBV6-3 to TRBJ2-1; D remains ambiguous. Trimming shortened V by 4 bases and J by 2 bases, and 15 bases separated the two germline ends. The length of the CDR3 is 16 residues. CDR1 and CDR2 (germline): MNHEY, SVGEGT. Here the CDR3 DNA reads TGTGCCAGCAGTTCCCTGGACCTATGGGCCTACAATGAGCAGTTCTTC. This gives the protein CASSSLDLWAYNEQFF.

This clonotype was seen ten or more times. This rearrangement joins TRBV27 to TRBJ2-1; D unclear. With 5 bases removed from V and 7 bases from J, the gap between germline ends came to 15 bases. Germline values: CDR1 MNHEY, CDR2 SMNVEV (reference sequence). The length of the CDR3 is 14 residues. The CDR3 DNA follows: TGTGCCAGCAGTCCGCGTTGGTCTGGGAATGAGCAGTTCTTC. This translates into CASSPRWSGNEQFF.

Here the CDR3 reads CASSYEGLEQYF. The CDR3 DNA reads as TGTGCCAGCAGTTACGAGGGACTGGAGCAGTACTTC. V usage is TRBV6-6 and J usage is TRBJ2-7; a weak D match, TRBD2 (6 bases). The V gene's germline CDR1 is MNHNY and CDR2 SVGAGI (reference sequence). The CDR3 is 12 residues long. The V gene lost 2 bases and the J gene lost 7 bases, with 9 bases spanning the gap.

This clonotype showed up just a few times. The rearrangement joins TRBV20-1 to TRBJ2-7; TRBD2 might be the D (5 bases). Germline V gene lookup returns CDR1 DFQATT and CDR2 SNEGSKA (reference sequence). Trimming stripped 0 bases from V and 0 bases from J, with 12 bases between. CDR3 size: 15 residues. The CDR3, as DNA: TGCAGTGCTAGAGATCTGCGGGCCCCCTCCTACGAGCAGTACTTC. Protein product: CSARDLRAPSYEQYF.

CDR3 nucleotides: TGTGCCAGCAGTTTTCATGGGGATGAAAAACTGTTTTTT. It translates to CASSFHGDEKLFF. This chain joins TRBV12-3 or TRBV12-4 and TRBJ1-4; D remains ambiguous. The V and J ends lost 3 bases and 6 bases respectively, with 8 bases between them. This CDR3 has 13 residues.

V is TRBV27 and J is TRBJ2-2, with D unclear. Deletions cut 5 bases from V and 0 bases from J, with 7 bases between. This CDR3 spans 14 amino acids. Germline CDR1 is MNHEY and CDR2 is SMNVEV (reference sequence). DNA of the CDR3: TGTGCCAGCAGTAGGCTTACGAACACCGGGGAGCTGTTTTTT. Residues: CASSRLTNTGELFF.